This TCR beta chain was sequenced for a study of T-cell reconstitution after alpha-beta-depleted transplantation in children. During its preparation, the TCRbeta library received unique molecular identifiers. TCRdb called the PCR reads again in MiXCR, with one record for every CDR3 protein. The sample lists around 600,000 distinct CDR3 sequences; over 15% were seen once. This clonotype turned up a few times. The CDR3 runs to 13 residues. V trimming: 7 bases; J trimming: 7 bases; junction bases outside the gene matches: 5. Germline V gene data show CDR1 as MNHEY and CDR2 as SVGEGT. The sample was PBMCs from the stem cell graft donor, taken from the stem cell graft. The TCR originated in a human donor who donated a stem cell graft to a child with acute myeloid leukemia. The V and J genes are TRBV6-2 or TRBV6-3 and TRBJ2-1; TRBD1 agrees at 9 bases. The CDR3 sequence is CASTFDRGNEQFF. Here the CDR3 DNA reads TGTGCCAGCACCTTTGACAGGGGGAATGAGCAGTTCTTC.